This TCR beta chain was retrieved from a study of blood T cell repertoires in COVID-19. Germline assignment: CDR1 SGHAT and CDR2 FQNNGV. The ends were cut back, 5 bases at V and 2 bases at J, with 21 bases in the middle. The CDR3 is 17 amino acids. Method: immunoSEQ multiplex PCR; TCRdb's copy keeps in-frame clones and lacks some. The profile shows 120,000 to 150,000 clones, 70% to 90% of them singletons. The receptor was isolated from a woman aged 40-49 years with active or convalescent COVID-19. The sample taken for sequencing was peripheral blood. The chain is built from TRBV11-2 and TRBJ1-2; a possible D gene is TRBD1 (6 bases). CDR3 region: CASSMNTGTTANYGYTF. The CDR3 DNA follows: TGTGCCAGCAGCATGAACACAGGGACCACTGCCAACTATGGCTACACCTTC.